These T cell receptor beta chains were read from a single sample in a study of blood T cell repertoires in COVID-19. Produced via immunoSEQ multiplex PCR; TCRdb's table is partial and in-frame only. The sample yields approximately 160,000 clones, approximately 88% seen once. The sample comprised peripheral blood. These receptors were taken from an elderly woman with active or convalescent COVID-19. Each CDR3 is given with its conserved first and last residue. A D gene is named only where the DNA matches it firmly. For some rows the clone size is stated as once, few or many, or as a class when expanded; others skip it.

CDR3nt: TGTGCCAGCAGGATTACAGGGGGGCTAACCGGGGAGCTGTTTTTT
CDR3aa: CASRITGGLTGELFF
abundance: NA
len: 15
j_gene: TRBJ2-2
d_gene: TRBD1
v_gene: TRBV6-1

CDR3nt: TGTGCCAGTAGTCCGACCGGGACTAGGAGCTCCTACGAGCAGTACTTC
CDR3aa: CASSPTGTRSSYEQYF
abundance: NA
len: 16
j_gene: TRBJ2-7
d_gene: TRBD2
v_gene: TRBV19

CDR3nt: TGTGCCAGCTCACCTTACGTACCGGACAGGCGAAACGACTATGGCTACACCTTC
CDR3aa: CASSPYVPDRRNDYGYTF
abundance: NA
len: 18
j_gene: TRBJ1-2
d_gene: TRBD1
v_gene: TRBV18

CDR3nt: TGTGCCAGCAGCCAGGAGGGGGCCGTCGGTGAAAAACTGTTTTTT
CDR3aa: CASSQEGAVGEKLFF
abundance: many
len: 15
j_gene: TRBJ1-4
d_gene: TRBD1
v_gene: TRBV4-2

CDR3nt: TGCGCCAGCAGCCCTTTAGCGGAATACAATGAGCAGTTCTTC
CDR3aa: CASSPLAEYNEQFF
abundance: NA
len: 14
j_gene: TRBJ2-1
d_gene: NA
v_gene: TRBV5-1

CDR3nt: TGTGCCAGCAGTGTAATACAGGGGATGGGTGAAAAACTGTTTTTT
CDR3aa: CASSVIQGMGEKLFF
abundance: NA
len: 15
j_gene: TRBJ1-4
d_gene: TRBD1
v_gene: TRBV28

CDR3nt: TGTGCCAGCAGCCGCTTAGGACAGCCAGGGGAAGCTTTCTTT
CDR3aa: CASSRLGQPGEAFF
abundance: NA
len: 14
j_gene: TRBJ1-1
d_gene: NA
v_gene: TRBV3-1/TRBV3-2

CDR3nt: TGTGCCAGCAGCCGCGGGGACGAGCAGTACTTC
CDR3aa: CASSRGDEQYF
abundance: NA
len: 11
j_gene: TRBJ2-7
d_gene: NA
v_gene: TRBV6-5

CDR3nt: TGTGCCAGCAGTCCAGACAGGATTGCGTTTAACACCGGGGAGCTGTTTTTT
CDR3aa: CASSPDRIAFNTGELFF
abundance: NA
len: 17
j_gene: TRBJ2-2
d_gene: NA
v_gene: TRBV27

CDR3nt: TGCAGCGTTGGACAGGGGACGGTAAACTATGGCTACACCTTC
CDR3aa: CSVGQGTVNYGYTF
abundance: NA
len: 14
j_gene: TRBJ1-2
d_gene: TRBD1
v_gene: TRBV29-1

CDR3nt: TGCAGCGCCACTAGCGGGGGGTATGAGACCCAGTACTTC
CDR3aa: CSATSGGYETQYF
abundance: NA
len: 13
j_gene: TRBJ2-5
d_gene: TRBD2
v_gene: TRBV29-1